The 8 T cell receptor beta chains below come from one sample, sequenced in a study of blood T cell repertoires in COVID-19 (dated by TCRdb to the early 2020s). Receptor amplification or capture employed the immunoSEQ multiplex PCR assay. This is the immuneACCESS table as TCRdb keeps it, with only in-frame sequences that have V and J called. A part of the clones is gone; compared with another copy, unresolved V genes explain less than half, and the rest is unexplained. Recorded for this sample are under 200,000 clones; approximately 87% of them occurred a single time. The ten largest clones add up to 0.75% to 0.9% of the sample. What was sequenced was peripheral blood. Receptor source: a woman aged 70-85 years with acute or convalescent COVID-19.

This clone turned up a few times. The gene calls are TRBV6-6 and TRBJ1-1, with 7 bases aligning to TRBD1. CDR1 is MNHNY, CDR2 SVGAGI, per germline (reference sequence). The trim removed 5 bases at V and 6 bases at J, leaving 9 bases unmatched. The CDR3 totals 14 residues. This CDR3 is CASSRTDRFSEAFF. In DNA, the CDR3 is TGTGCCAGCAGTAGGACGGACAGGTTCTCTGAAGCTTTCTTT.

The V gene is TRBV11-3, the J gene TRBJ2-3; D is undetermined. The CDR3 is made up of 12 amino acids. CDR1 SGHNT and CDR2 YENEEA come from the germline V gene. The V and J ends lost 6 bases and 5 bases respectively, with 9 bases between them. The CDR3 DNA reads as TGTGCCAGCAGAGCTGCCCGAGATACGCAGTATTTT. Encoded protein: CASRAARDTQYF.

The chain has TRBV11-3 and TRBJ1-4; possible D gene TRBD1, 5 bases. This CDR3 has 16 amino acids. Trimming removed 5 bases from V and 5 bases from J, with 18 bases in between. CDR1 and CDR2 from the germline V gene are SGHNT and YENEEA. The CDR3 spells CASSRRVSGANEKLFF. In DNA, the CDR3 is TGTGCCAGCAGCCGCCGGGTGAGCGGGGCAAATGAAAAACTGTTTTTT.

For this clone: The junction departs from the called germline gene at one end, perhaps through a read error. This CDR3 is also generated by other DNA sequences in the sample. The V and J genes are TRBV7-8 and TRBJ1-2; 9 nucleotides match TRBD1. CDR3 size: 16 residues. CDR1 and CDR2 from the germline V gene are SGHVS and FQNEAQ. CDR3 coding DNA: TGTGCTAGCAGCTTAGGGGGAGCCGACAGGGGGTTTGGCTACACCTTC. Protein product: CASSLGGADRGFGYTF.

CDR3 nucleotide sequence: TGTGCCAGCAGCCGAACTAGCGGGGGGTCGGTTGAGCAGTTCTTC. This gives the protein CASSRTSGGSVEQFF. The genes are TRBV7-9 and TRBJ2-1, with 12 bases lining up with TRBD2. The V and J ends lost 5 bases and 9 bases, in that order; junction bases with no gene match: 8. Germline V gene lookup returns CDR1 SEHNR and CDR2 FQNEAQ (reference sequence). The CDR3 is 15 amino acids.

The rearrangement links TRBV6-5 to TRBJ1-1; D is perhaps TRBD1 (6 bases). In germline, CDR1 is MNHEY, CDR2 SVGAGI. The CDR3 is 16 residues long. V was pared by 1 base and J by 0 bases, with 12 bases between. The CDR3 sequence: CASSYFAGTMNTEAFF. DNA of the CDR3: TGTGCCAGCAGTTACTTTGCCGGGACAATGAACACTGAAGCTTTCTTT.

This chain joins TRBV6-4 and TRBJ2-6; the D gene is possibly TRBD2 (6 bases). This CDR3 region has 16 residues. Trimming left V 6 bases short and J 0 bases short, with 12 bases between. Germline V CDR1 and CDR2: MRHNA, SNTAGT. The CDR3 region has the DNA TGTGCCAGCAGCCTCCAGGGAGGCTCTGGGGCCAACGTCCTGACTTTC. Residues: CASSLQGGSGANVLTF.

The chain couples TRBV6-5 to TRBJ1-5, with D hard to call. This CDR3 is built from 14 residues. In germline, CDR1 is MNHEY, CDR2 SVGAGI. Trimming cost V 2 bases and J 2 bases, with 7 bases left between them. The CDR3 reads CASSYNRGNQPQHF. The CDR3 nucleotides are TGTGCCAGCAGTTACAACAGAGGCAATCAGCCCCAGCATTTT.